These 2 T cell receptor beta chains share one sample of origin, sequenced in a study of PD-1 blockade in classical Hodgkin lymphoma. Every one of the patients relapsed after autologous stem cell transplantation (brentuximab vedotin exposure was variable). The repertoire was sequenced with immunoSEQ multiplex PCR; TCRdb's copy has only in-frame clones and lacks some. Here the sample spans approximately 99,000 clones, 80% to 90% being singletons. The specimen comprised peripheral blood mononuclear cells (PBMCs), sampled before the second cycle of nivolumab. Receptor source: a human donor with classical Hodgkin lymphoma.

The table lists this clone with a few counts. The chain is built from TRBV18 and TRBJ1-2; 10 nucleotides line up with TRBD1. The CDR3 sequence is 14 residues long. Trimming at V came to 2 bases and at J to 8 bases, leaving 5 bases not matched to a gene. Germline V lookup: CDR1 KGHSH, CDR2 LQKENI. CDR3 region: CASSPYRDRGGYTF. The CDR3 DNA is TGTGCCAGCTCACCATACCGGGACAGGGGCGGCTACACCTTC. The variable domain in full, completed from reference TRBV18 and TRBJ1-2, reads NAGVMQNPRHLVRRRGQEARLRCSPMKGHSHVYWYRQLPEEGLKFMVYLQKENIIDESGMPKERFSAEFPKEGPSILRIQQVVRGDSAAYFCASSPYRDRGGYTFGSGTRLTVV.

The rearrangement joins TRBV6-1 to TRBJ1-2; D is perhaps TRBD1 (5 bases). The CDR3 is 14 amino acids. In germline, CDR1 is MNHNS, CDR2 SASEGT. Trimming took off 8 bases at V and 5 bases at J, with 18 bases between the two ends. Here the CDR3 reads CASGSTGRLYGYTF. Here the CDR3 DNA reads TGTGCCAGCGGTTCCACAGGACGACTGTATGGCTACACCTTC.